This entry lists 15 T cell receptor beta chains sequenced from one sample in a study of technical replicates of blood from a few donors. Only in-frame clones appear in the TCRdb table, and some are missing; sequencing was by immunoSEQ multiplex PCR. The sample includes about 80,000 clones, roughly 85% of them seen just once. Sample: PBMCs. All receptors derive from a human donor in good health. Some clones in this sample may be carry-over from other donors' samples.

The V gene is TRBV2, the J gene TRBJ1-4, with 7 bases lining up with TRBD1. The CDR3 consists of 14 residues. V dropped 6 bases and J dropped 7; count of bases not matched to a gene: 8. The germline gives CDR1 SNHLY, CDR2 FYNNEI. The DNA for the CDR3 is TGTGCCAGCAGGGCAGACAGGGTTGGTGAAAAACTGTTTTTT. Translating it yields CASRADRVGEKLFF. The full variable domain, in which reference TRBV2 and TRBJ1-4 provide the parts outside the CDR3, is EPEVTQTPSHQVTQMGQEVILRCVPISNHLYFYWYRQILGQKVEFLVSFYNNEISEKSEIFDDQFSVERPDGSNFTLKIRSTKLEDSAMYFCASRADRVGEKLFFGSGTQLSVL.

This clone has a single count. The chain carries TRBV27 and TRBJ1-5; no clear D. With 5 bases removed from V and 5 bases from J, the gap between germline ends came to 16 bases. This CDR3 is 15 amino acids long. The germline CDR1 and CDR2 sequences are MNHEY and SMNVEV (reference sequence). DNA of the CDR3: TGTGCCAGCAGTCCCTACCTCGGTGTAGATCAGCCCCAGCATTTT. Its translation is CASSPYLGVDQPQHF.

The V gene is TRBV7-2, the J gene TRBJ1-2, with D maybe TRBD1 (6 bases). V dropped 1 base and J dropped 7 bases, with 13 bases sitting between them. The CDR3 loop spans 14 amino acids. Per the germline V gene, CDR1 is SGHTA and CDR2 is FQGNSA. This chain's CDR3 is CASSLEARGGGYTF. CDR3 coding DNA: TGTGCCAGCAGCTTAGAGGCCAGGGGTGGTGGCTACACCTTC.

This clone was detected only a few times. The CDR3 is CASSVGEGGLPETQYF. For the CDR3, the DNA is TGTGCCAGCAGCGTAGGGGAGGGGGGCCTCCCAGAGACCCAGTACTTC. The gene calls are TRBV9 and TRBJ2-5, with a tentative D call TRBD2 (7 bases). Germline loops: CDR1 SGDLS, CDR2 YYNGEE. CDR3 size: 16 residues. The ends were cut back, 0 bases at V and 4 bases at J, with 16 bases in the middle.

A note on this clone: This same CDR3 is encoded by further DNA sequences in the sample. The chain links TRBV7-9 to TRBJ2-7; TRBD2 matches at 7 bases. CDR1 is SEHNR and CDR2 is FQNEAQ in the germline V gene (reference sequence). CDR3 length equals 13 residues. V trimming: 8 bases; J trimming: 0 bases; junction bases outside the gene matches: 4. The CDR3 region is CASRGDNSYEQYF. The CDR3 bases are TGTGCCAGCCGGGGGGATAACTCCTACGAGCAGTACTTC.

The rearrangement uses TRBV5-1 and TRBJ1-3, with D possibly TRBD1 on 6 matching bases. This CDR3 is 17 amino acids long. V was pared by 3 bases and J by 2 bases, with 18 bases between. Germline CDR1 and CDR2: SGHRS and YFSETQ. The CDR3 loop reads CASSYQLGQHAGNTIYF. In DNA, the CDR3 is TGCGCCAGCAGCTACCAACTAGGACAGCACGCTGGAAACACCATATATTTT. The variable domain in full, with the rest retrieved from reference TRBV5-1 and TRBJ1-3, is KAGVTQTPRYLIKTRGQQVTLSCSPISGHRSVSWYQQTPGQGLQFLFEYFSETQRNKGNFPGRFSGRQFSNSRSEMNVSTLELGDSALYLCASSYQLGQHAGNTIYFGEGSWLTVV.

This clone was found once. V gene TRBV6-5 combines with J gene TRBJ1-5, with a weak D call TRBD1 (6 bases). Trimming left V 0 bases short and J 5 bases short, with 8 bases between. Per the germline V gene, CDR1 is MNHEY and CDR2 is SVGAGI. The CDR3 has 14 residues. Here the CDR3 DNA reads TGTGCCAGCAGTTACTCGAGGGGGTATCAGCCCCAGCATTTT. This codes for CASSYSRGYQPQHF.

V is TRBV30 and J is TRBJ1-5; a weak D match, TRBD1 (5 bases). V shed 0 bases and J shed 4 bases, with 7 bases lying between them. The germline V gene encodes CDR1 GTSNPN and CDR2 SVGIG (reference sequence). The CDR3 extends over 13 amino acids. CDR3: CAWSVDSNQPQHF. CDR3 nucleotides: TGTGCCTGGAGTGTCGACAGTAATCAGCCCCAGCATTTT.

The chain uses TRBV2 and TRBJ2-7, with 9 nucleotides matching TRBD2. Germline V gives CDR1 SNHLY, CDR2 FYNNEI. The V segment lost 10 bases and the J segment 2 bases; nucleotides outside the gene matches: 9. The CDR3 runs to 14 residues. The CDR3 protein is CANRWTSETYEQYF. The CDR3 DNA reads as TGTGCCAACAGGTGGACTAGCGAGACCTACGAGCAGTACTTC.

The chain joins TRBV15 to TRBJ1-1; possibly TRBD1 for D (5 bases). Deletions cut 3 bases from V and 7 bases from J, with 15 bases between. This CDR3 comprises 14 residues. Germline V gives CDR1 LNHNV, CDR2 YYDKDF (reference sequence). CDR3 nucleotides: TGTGCCACCAGCAGGGATGAACAGGCGCGTGAAGCTTTCTTT. Protein: CATSRDEQAREAFF.

The V call is TRBV2, the J call TRBJ1-6; 8 bases fit TRBD1. CDR3 length: 15 residues. V lost 2 bases and J lost 7; bases outside the gene matches: 4. Germline CDR1 SNHLY, CDR2 FYNNEI. CDR3 loop: CASSERTGQNSPLHF. The CDR3 DNA is TGTGCCAGCAGTGAAAGGACAGGGCAGAATTCACCCCTCCACTTT.

This clone was seen just once. The gene calls are TRBV4-1 and TRBJ2-3, with 11 bases identical to TRBD2. There are 15 residues in the CDR3. Germline-derived CDR1 and CDR2 are MGHRA and YSYEKL. J gave up 6 bases and V 5 bases, and 7 bases lay outside the gene matches. The DNA of the CDR3 is TGCGCCAGCAGCTCCGGGACTAGCGGCCCCGATACGCAGTATTTT. Residues: CASSSGTSGPDTQYF.

V and J are TRBV5-1 and TRBJ2-7, with 14 nucleotides matching TRBD2. This CDR3 region has 15 residues. Germline CDR1 reads SGHRS; CDR2 reads YFSETQ. Trimming cost V 3 bases and J 4 bases; bases outside gene matches: 3. CDR3 amino acids: CASSSRLAGGYEQYF. The DNA for the CDR3 is TGCGCCAGCAGCTCCCGACTAGCGGGAGGGTACGAGCAGTACTTC. The complete variable domain, with remaining parts taken from reference TRBV5-1 and TRBJ2-7, reads KAGVTQTPRYLIKTRGQQVTLSCSPISGHRSVSWYQQTPGQGLQFLFEYFSETQRNKGNFPGRFSGRQFSNSRSEMNVSTLELGDSALYLCASSSRLAGGYEQYFGPGTRLTVT.

The chain has TRBV30 and TRBJ1-4; D uncertain. Trimming left V 2 bases short and J 8 bases short, with 12 bases between. There are 13 residues in the CDR3. The germline V gene encodes CDR1 GTSNPN and CDR2 SVGIG (reference sequence). The CDR3 region has the DNA TGTGCCTGGAGTTTGGGCCGACGAGAAAAACTGTTTTTT. Protein sequence: CAWSLGRREKLFF.

The chain is built from TRBV4-3 and TRBJ2-6, with TRBD1 identical over 9 bases. The CDR3 has 15 residues. Losses at the gene ends were 4 bases for V and 4 bases for J; bases not matched to a gene: 2. CDR1 is LGHNA and CDR2 is YSLEER in the germline V gene. CDR3: CASSRTGVGANVLTF. The CDR3 bases are TGCGCCAGCAGCCGGACAGGGGTAGGGGCCAACGTCCTGACTTTC.